This T cell receptor (beta chain) was identified in a study of blood T cell repertoires in COVID-19. Profiling relied on immunoSEQ multiplex PCR, and the TCRdb table lists in-frame clones only, not all of them. The top ten clones hold around 10% of a sample with some 290,000 clones, roughly 86% of them seen once. After removal of 5 bases from V and 8 bases from J, the junction contained 11 bases not matched to a gene. The germline CDR1 and CDR2 sequences are SQVTM and ANQGSEA. The CDR3 has 13 residues. Sequencing input: peripheral blood. The TCR comes from a woman aged 30 to 39 with COVID-19, enrolled during active disease. The chain recombines TRBV29-1 with TRBJ1-2, with 7 bases fitting TRBD1. CDR3 sequence: CSVSLLQGQGYTF. CDR3 DNA sequence: TGCAGCGTTTCGCTTCTACAGGGGCAAGGCTACACCTTC.